This T cell receptor (beta chain) is drawn from a study of CD8+ T cells in alopecia areata. General study findings and limits: Researchers report lesional scalp, most notably alopecia totalis/universalis, outstripped normal scalp in clonality.

Stated treatment: oral pan-JAK inhibitor, 5-10 mg twice daily. Sorting from PBMCs produced CD4+ and CD8+ T cells. Extracted RNA was reverse transcribed, and the resulting cDNA served as sequencing template. Data came from immunoSEQ multiplex PCR; TCRdb stores just in-frame clones and leaves some out. Of 200,000 or so clones in the sample, roughly 60% are singletons; the top ten hold 5.5%. The CDR3 spans 16 residues. Per germline, CDR1 MDHEN and CDR2 SYDVKM. After removal of 5 bases from V and 6 bases from J, the junction contained 12 bases not matched to a gene. This clone was picked up one time. Antigen unknown.

This sequence was found in a human donor with alopecia areata. V is TRBV28 and J is TRBJ2-5, with 10 nucleotides matching TRBD2. The source material was CD4+ T cells sorted from blood, sampled at week 24, from a patient treated with tofacitinib. The CDR3 loop is CASSAGRAGGPKTQYF. The CDR3, as DNA: TGTGCCAGCAGTGCAGGTCGAGCGGGAGGGCCAAAGACCCAGTACTTC.